Each of the 29 T cell receptor beta chains below was sequenced from the same sample in a study of spatial heterogeneity in lung cancer. General observations from the study: The number of expanded tumor alpha and beta chains correlated with mutation number.

Specified time point: sample taken at primary tumor resection. Their target antigens are unknown. TCRdb re-analysed the 5' RACE reads in MiXCR, keeping a single row per CDR3 protein. The sample has 9,000 to 9,500 distinct CDR3 sequences, around 8.4% seen once. This specimen consisted of lung tumor tissue, obtained at surgery. The receptor source for this set is a male donor with early-stage non-small cell lung cancer.

The chain employs TRBV5-1 and TRBJ2-7; D is uncertain. V was cut by 0 bases and J by 2 bases, with 0 bases left in between. The CDR3 consists of 11 residues. The V gene's germline CDR1 is SGHRS and CDR2 YFSETQ. The CDR3 loop is CASSLAYEQYF. CDR3 sequence (DNA): TGCGCCAGCAGCTTGGCCTACGAGCAGTACTTC.

This chain joins TRBV9 and TRBJ2-3; maybe TRBD2 (7 bases). Germline V gene lookup returns CDR1 SGDLS and CDR2 YYNGEE. This CDR3 contains 15 residues. V was cut by 3 bases and J by 0 bases, with 11 bases left in between. This CDR3 reads CASSAGGASTDTQYF. CDR3 in DNA: TGTGCCAGCAGCGCGGGGGGCGCCAGCACAGATACGCAGTATTTT.

This clonotype has ten or more counts. The chain links TRBV6-4 to TRBJ2-3; 13 bases line up with TRBD2. V dropped 6 bases and J dropped 3; count of bases not matched to a gene: 3. Germline V gene sequence: CDR1 MRHNA, CDR2 SNTAGT. The CDR3 runs to 15 residues. DNA for the CDR3: TGTGCCAGCAGCGCGACTAGCGGGGGGACAGATACGCAGTATTTT. Translated, it gives CASSATSGGTDTQYF.

There are many counts of this clonotype. The chain combines TRBV10-3 with TRBJ2-7; 12 nucleotides line up with TRBD1. The trim removed 3 bases at V and 1 base at J, leaving 13 bases unmatched. CDR3 length: 19 amino acids. Germline V gene sequence: CDR1 ENHRY, CDR2 SYGVKD. The CDR3, as DNA: TGTGCCATCAGTGAATCAGTCCCGGGACAGGGGGCGAAGTCCTACGAGCAGTACTTC. This encodes CAISESVPGQGAKSYEQYF.

By share of the sample, this clonotype is medium-sized. The V gene is TRBV19, the J gene TRBJ2-4; TRBD2 is a possible D gene (5 bases). The CDR3 length is 16 residues. V was clipped by 2 bases and J by 0 bases, with 11 bases between them. CDR1 and CDR2 (germline): LNHDA, SQIVND (reference sequence). The CDR3 DNA follows: TGTGCCAGTAGTATATATCTGGGAGTAGCCAAAAACATTCAGTACTTC. It is translated as CASSIYLGVAKNIQYF.

This clonotype showed up many times. This chain connects TRBV15 to TRBJ1-5; 7 nucleotides line up with TRBD1. This CDR3 contains 15 residues. Trimming cost V 3 bases and J 6 bases; bases outside gene matches: 8. Germline loops: CDR1 LNHNV, CDR2 YYDKDF (reference sequence). The CDR3 loop is CATSSPDRKLQPQHF. CDR3 nucleotide sequence: TGTGCCACCAGCAGTCCGGACAGGAAACTTCAGCCCCAGCATTTT.

Ten or more counts support this clonotype. The chain is built from TRBV27 and TRBJ2-5; D is possibly TRBD1 or TRBD2 (5 bases each). The CDR3 sequence is 12 residues long. CDR1 is MNHEY, CDR2 SMNVEV, per germline (reference sequence). V was trimmed by 3 bases and J by 7 bases, leaving 9 bases between them. The CDR3 nucleotides read TGTGCCAGCAGTTTCAGGGACGGGACCCAGTACTTC. Translating it yields CASSFRDGTQYF.

There are many counts of this clonotype. This sequence joins TRBV6-6 and TRBJ2-3; TRBD2 aligns across 9 bases. CDR1 is MNHNY, CDR2 SVGAGI, per germline (reference sequence). With V trimmed by 5 bases and J by 2 bases, 5 bases remained unmatched. This CDR3 has 15 amino acids. The CDR3 here is CASSTLAGLTDTQYF. The CDR3 DNA sequence: TGTGCCAGCAGTACCCTAGCGGGGCTCACAGATACGCAGTATTTT.

This clonotype appeared many times. This rearrangement joins TRBV12-3 or TRBV12-4 to TRBJ1-2; tentatively, D is TRBD1 (5 bases). There are 14 residues in the CDR3. V was clipped by 5 bases and J by 8 bases, with 18 bases between them. CDR3: CASSPIGGARGYTF. DNA of the CDR3: TGTGCCAGCAGTCCCATCGGAGGGGCGCGGGGCTACACCTTC.

This clonotype is classed as medium-sized. This chain connects TRBV9 to TRBJ2-3; 8 nucleotides align to TRBD2. V gave up 2 bases and J gave up 5 bases; unmatched junction bases: 10. The CDR3 covers 16 residues. CDR1 and CDR2 (germline): SGDLS, YYNGEE. The CDR3, as DNA: TGTGCCAGCAGCGTTAGTACGGGACTAGAAGGAGATACGCAGTATTTT. Translating it yields CASSVSTGLEGDTQYF.

This clonotype has ten or more counts. The J gene is TRBJ2-3, the V gene TRBV7-3; tentative D call: TRBD1 (6 bases). Between the trimmed V and J ends, which lost 2 bases and 3 bases, there was a span of 18 bases. Germline CDR1 reads SGHTA; CDR2 reads FQGTGA. The CDR3 extends over 17 amino acids. In DNA, the CDR3 is TGTGCCAGCAGCTTACGCACAGGGAGAGGTTATACAGATACGCAGTATTTT. Its translation: CASSLRTGRGYTDTQYF.

This clonotype was observed many times. This rearrangement joins TRBV27 to TRBJ1-1; D remains unclear. Germline-derived CDR1 and CDR2 are MNHEY and SMNVEV (reference sequence). The CDR3 contains 15 residues. With 9 bases removed from V and 4 bases from J, the gap between germline ends came to 21 bases. The CDR3 loop reads CASSKLQVPRTEAFF. Here the CDR3 DNA reads TGTGCCAGTAGTAAGCTCCAGGTCCCGCGCACTGAAGCTTTCTTT.

Comments on this clonotype: A much larger clone lies one base from this, so it may be a read error. The chain has TRBV18 and TRBJ2-5; D uncertain. Germline CDR1 and CDR2: KGHSH and LQKENI. This CDR3 comprises 11 residues. The chain's CDR3 is CASSPRETQNF. The CDR3, as DNA: TGTGCCAGCTCACCTAGAGAGACCCAGAACTTC.

This clonotype occurred many times. This chain connects TRBV6-5 to TRBJ2-7, with D perhaps given as TRBD1 or TRBD2 (5 bases each). Germline loops: CDR1 MNHEY, CDR2 SVGAGI. This CDR3 has 14 residues. V was cut by 6 bases and J by 3 bases, with 15 bases left in between. This chain's CDR3 is CASRPPGPSYEQYF. As DNA, the CDR3 is TGTGCCAGCAGACCCCCGGGGCCCAGCTACGAGCAGTACTTC.

This clonotype was seen repeatedly, ten times or more. The chain joins TRBV7-8 to TRBJ1-4, with D unclear. The germline gives CDR1 SGHVS, CDR2 FQNEAQ. V was cut by 7 bases and J by 5 bases, with 14 bases left in between. The CDR3 extends over 14 amino acids. The CDR3 DNA is TGTGCCAGCACCCCCACGGCTGGGAATGAAAAACTGTTTTTT. Its protein product is CASTPTAGNEKLFF.

By proportion, this clonotype is medium-sized. The rearrangement links TRBV7-2 to TRBJ2-1, with D possibly TRBD2 on 6 matching bases. Germline CDR1 and CDR2: SGHTA and FQGNSA. The CDR3 is 15 amino acids. V gave up 6 bases and J gave up 0 bases, with 12 bases separating them. The CDR3 spells CASSRSGNSYNEQFF. The CDR3 DNA reads as TGTGCCAGCAGTCGTAGCGGAAACTCCTACAATGAGCAGTTCTTC.

This clonotype was seen at least ten times. The V and J genes are TRBV4-2 and TRBJ1-6; 7 nucleotides agree with TRBD1. J was trimmed by 5 bases and V by 1 base; bases with no gene match: 8. CDR3 length equals 17 residues. Germline V gene sequence: CDR1 LGHNA, CDR2 YNFKEQ. The CDR3 reads CASSQVLGQNDNSPLHF. The CDR3 DNA reads as TGTGCCAGCAGCCAAGTCCTGGGACAGAATGATAATTCACCCCTCCACTTT.

The V call is TRBV28, the J call TRBJ1-1, with D uncertain. Germline CDR1 reads MDHEN; CDR2 reads SYDVKM. The CDR3 spans 11 residues. Trimming removed 3 bases from V and 7 bases from J, with 6 bases in between. The CDR3 nucleotides read TGTGCCAGCAGTTTTAGGTTTGAAGCTTTCTTT. This codes for CASSFRFEAFF.

The sample holds many counts of this clonotype. The J gene is TRBJ1-6, the V gene TRBV5-5; tentatively, D is TRBD1 (5 bases). V lost 0 bases, J lost 10 bases, and 17 bases lay in between. CDR1 and CDR2 from the germline V gene are SGHKS and YYEKEE (reference sequence). CDR3 length: 16 amino acids. The CDR3 reads CASSLASAGWQSPLHF. The CDR3, as DNA: TGTGCCAGCAGCTTGGCTTCGGCAGGGTGGCAATCACCCCTCCACTTT.

By share, this clonotype counts as medium-sized. This chain links TRBV24-1 with TRBJ2-5; D not resolved. V was shortened by 5 bases and J by 4 bases, with 7 bases between the two germline ends. The CDR3 runs to 12 residues. Per germline, CDR1 KGHDR and CDR2 SFDVKD. Here the CDR3 reads CATSGHLETQYF. The CDR3 DNA reads TGTGCCACCAGTGGGCACTTAGAGACCCAGTACTTC.

A note on this clonotype: A much larger clonotype is one base distant, so this may be a read error. This sequence joins TRBV5-1 and TRBJ1-3, with D perhaps TRBD1 (5 bases). CDR3 length: 16 amino acids. Germline CDR1 and CDR2: SGHRS and YFSETQ. CDR3 region: CASSLDRPRSGNAIYF. CDR3 DNA: TGCGCCAGCAGCTTGGACAGGCCACGCTCTGGAAACGCCATATATTTT.

In its sample, this clonotype was seen many times. The gene calls are TRBV5-1 and TRBJ1-1; a weak D match, TRBD1 (5 bases). Trimming pared 4 bases from V and 2 bases from J, leaving 15 bases between. Germline assignment: CDR1 SGHRS and CDR2 YFSETQ. The CDR3 extends over 15 amino acids. CDR3 in amino acids: CASSREGHLNTEAFF. Written as DNA, the CDR3 is TGCGCCAGCAGCCGAGAAGGACACCTTAACACTGAAGCTTTCTTT.

In this sample, this clonotype turned up many times. The chain recombines TRBV20-1 with TRBJ1-3, with a weak D call TRBD1 (5 bases). V was shortened by 1 base and J by 3 bases, with 10 bases between the two germline ends. Germline-derived CDR1 and CDR2 are DFQATT and SNEGSKA (reference sequence). CDR3 size: 14 residues. Here the CDR3 reads CSARGGLDGNTIYF. Here the CDR3 DNA reads TGCAGTGCTAGAGGGGGCCTGGATGGAAACACCATATATTTT.

Within the sample, this clonotype is medium-sized. J is TRBJ1-1 and V is TRBV5-1; 7 positions agree with TRBD1. The germline V gene has CDR1 SGHRS and CDR2 YFSETQ. V dropped 3 bases and J dropped 1; count of bases not matched to a gene: 6. The CDR3 length is 15 residues. CDR3 protein: CASSSYRGANTEAFF. The DNA for the CDR3 is TGCGCCAGCAGCTCATACAGGGGAGCGAACACTGAAGCTTTCTTT.

This clonotype was counted ten times or more. The chain carries TRBV27 and TRBJ1-6; perhaps TRBD1 as D (6 bases). Germline V lookup: CDR1 MNHEY, CDR2 SMNVEV (reference sequence). The CDR3 covers 15 residues. The germline V and J ends were trimmed by 3 bases and 10 bases, with 16 bases remaining between them. CDR3 nucleotides: TGTGCCAGCAGTTTTAGACAGGCGGGGGTCTCACCCCTCCACTTT. Protein: CASSFRQAGVSPLHF.

This clonotype was picked up many times. This chain connects TRBV20-1 to TRBJ2-5, with D possibly TRBD1 on 5 matching bases. CDR1 DFQATT and CDR2 SNEGSKA come from the germline V gene (reference sequence). Trimming left V 2 bases short and J 5 bases short, with 9 bases between. The CDR3 is 12 residues long. CDR3 sequence: CSARQGGETQYF. CDR3 in DNA: TGCAGTGCTAGACAGGGTGGCGAGACCCAGTACTTC.

This clonotype is deemed medium-sized (0.01 to 0.1%). The chain is built from TRBV7-2 and TRBJ2-7, with a tentative D call TRBD1 (5 bases). The germline V gene has CDR1 SGHTA and CDR2 FQGNSA. Trimming stripped 5 bases from V and 0 bases from J, with 14 bases between. The length of the CDR3 is 15 residues. The CDR3, as DNA: TGTGCCAGCAGCCCCCTCCGGACAAGCTCCTACGAGCAGTACTTC. Translation gives CASSPLRTSSYEQYF.

This clonotype was recorded at least ten times. The gene calls are TRBV12-3 or TRBV12-4 and TRBJ1-1; maybe TRBD1 (6 bases). The V end was cut by 1 base, the J end by 1 base, with 7 bases between. The CDR3 is 14 amino acids. CDR3 sequence reads: CASSLGTANTEAFF. In DNA, the CDR3 is TGTGCCAGCAGTTTAGGGACAGCGAACACTGAAGCTTTCTTT.

This chain joins TRBV5-6 and TRBJ2-5, with D maybe TRBD1 (5 bases). Per germline, CDR1 SGHDT and CDR2 YYEEEE. The CDR3 runs 15 residues. The germline V and J ends were trimmed by 0 bases and 0 bases, with 9 bases remaining between them. This chain's CDR3 is CASSLVAGNQETQYF. The CDR3 coding sequence is TGTGCCAGCAGCTTGGTTGCAGGGAACCAAGAGACCCAGTACTTC.